These 2 T cell receptor beta chains originate from one sample sequenced in a study of shared clonotypes between healthy human individuals. Naive CD8 cells, CD45RO-negative and positively selected for CCR7, excluded terminally differentiated effector memory CD45RA+ cells. Generated by immunoSEQ multiplex PCR, the TCRdb table keeps only in-frame clones and is missing some. The table includes roughly 2.1 million clones, under 95% detected once. Material for sequencing was naive CD8+ T cells from PBMCs. The source is a young man in good health. Some clones in this sample may be carry-over from other donors' samples.

The J gene is TRBJ2-7, the V gene TRBV7-9; 7 bases fit TRBD2. The V gene end was trimmed by 2 bases and the J gene end by 5 bases; junction bases not matched to a gene: 12. CDR1 and CDR2 (germline): SEHNR, FQNEAQ (reference sequence). The CDR3 runs to 16 residues. CDR3: CASSLRTSGMYDEQYF. The CDR3 DNA follows: TGTGCCAGCAGCTTAAGGACCAGCGGGATGTACGACGAGCAGTACTTC.

V usage is TRBV11-2 and J usage is TRBJ2-7, with TRBD2 matching 12 bases. CDR3 length: 15 residues. Germline V gene data show CDR1 as SGHAT and CDR2 as FQNNGV. J was trimmed by 5 bases and V by 1 base; bases with no gene match: 3. CDR3 sequence reads: CASSLGRTSGNEQYF. The CDR3 DNA is TGTGCCAGCAGCTTAGGGAGGACTAGCGGGAACGAGCAGTACTTC.